Reported below is one TCR beta chain. This clonotype was observed a handful of times. Its specific antigen is unknown. There are no base qualities to consult, and no much larger clone falls within one base. The library was obtained by 5' RACE. The sequencing machine was an Illumina HiSeq 2000. Template switching introduced a universal primer binding site; the final cDNA contained a unique molecular identifier, enabling accurate counting of TCR cDNA molecules. Specific primers in the conserved constant-segment region were used to synthesize first-strand cDNA for TCR alpha and beta chains. To control for contamination, every cDNA library carried two barcodes: a SMART-Mk sample barcode plus Illumina barcodes. Two successive PCR steps introduced TruSeq adapter sequences along with Illumina sample barcodes. The Illumina HiSeq platform was used with custom primers to sequence TCR alpha and beta cDNA libraries. The published analysis was carried out like this. Raw reads were processed with MiGEC to extract unique molecular identifiers, and MiXCR was used to determine CDR3 positions. Recombination models were inferred per individual with the repgenHMM and IGoR tools using an EM algorithm. The analysis of shared clonotypes was done with the tcR package in R, with sharing normalized by the product of cloneset sizes. Out-of-frame nonproductive sequences were analyzed to study raw recombination free of thymic and clonal selection effects. The raw public data were reprocessed by TCRdb itself: fastp quality trimming at Q25, MiXCR clonotype calling, in-frame beta chains only. Identical CDR3 protein sequences are pooled into one entry, listed with their most common genes and DNA. The V and J calls were determined by TCRdb, not by the authors. The sample records 400,000 to 500,000 distinct CDR3 sequences, about 18% of which are singletons. The ten largest clones capture more than 10% of the sample.

The germline V gene provides CDR1 SGHTA and CDR2 FQGNSA. The CDR3 runs 14 amino acids, cysteine and phenylalanine included. Solely the CDR3 DNA is kept, with 42 bases framed from the first base. The V end loses 2 bases and the J end loses 4 bases, and a stretch of 11 bases separates them. The data originate from a study of identical twins (dated by TCRdb to the mid-2010s). Concerning the study at large: To test whether fetal clonotypes persist, the study used deep sequencing on TCR alpha and beta repertoires from monozygotic twins, unrelated adults of various ages, and cord blood. To rule out contamination, replicate twin experiments were performed at different times with different library preparation protocols. What the study reported, not specific to this receptor: Conclusions relied on cross-sectional statistical analysis, since the same donors could not be followed over many years. Abundant cord blood beta clonotypes had fewer insertions, young adult naive repertoires showed a similar but weaker trend, and memory repertoires showed no such trend. A weaker excess of twin sharing was found in beta out-of-frame sequences because the signal-to-noise ratio was lowered by fewer shared sequences. Invariant T cells such as MAIT and iNKT could partly confound zero-insertion analyses, though diverse VJ usage argued against this for most clonotypes. In monozygotic twins, out-of-frame TCR alpha sharing was systematically underestimated by recombination models, although the models agreed with sharing between unrelated individuals. Out-of-frame TCR alpha sequences shared between twins showed an excess of low generation-probability sequences compared with coincidental sharing between unrelated individuals.

Only healthy Caucasian donors were included. Three unrelated non-twin adults were also sequenced: a male aged 18 to 30, a male aged 50 to 60 and a female aged 50 to 60. Miltenyi CD45RO+ enrichment and human naive T-cell isolation kits were used to isolate memory (CD45RO+) and naive T cells from PBMC. The sequenced material came from naive T cells sorted from blood. The cell subset or site label for this specimen denotes: cells isolated with a human naive T-cell isolation kit. The sequence joins TRBV7-2 to TRBJ1-2, with a tentative D gene TRBD1 over 5 matching bases. This receptor was obtained from a man over 45 in good health. The DNA is TGTGCCAGCAGCTTAAGGCAGGACACCTATGGCTACACCTTC. This gives the protein CASSLRQDTYGYTF. Where the CDR3 stops, the reference TRBV7-2 and TRBJ1-2 genes take over; the full variable domain is GAGVSQSPSNKVTEKGKDVELRCDPISGHTALYWYRQSLGQGLEFLIYFQGNSAPDKSGLPSDRFSAERTGGSVSTLTIQRTQQEDSAVYLCASSLRQDTYGYTFGSGTRLTVV.